These 2 T cell receptor beta chains came from one sample sequenced in a study of post-analysis software for immune sequencing data. Study-wide results and caveats: About five TRBV segments, including TRBV5-6, TRBV5-1 and TRBV20-1, were more frequent in patients than controls.

Carried by the TCR beta cDNA libraries were unique molecular identifiers. TCRdb re-derived calls from the PCR reads in MiXCR, one entry per CDR3 protein. Of around 440,000 distinct CDR3 sequences listed, roughly 46% are singletons. These receptors are not linked to any known antigen. The sequenced sample consisted of blood. These receptors came from a girl aged 5-17 years with multiple sclerosis.

This clonotype was counted only a few times. The CDR3, as DNA: TGTGCCAGCAGCTTACAACAGCTATCGAATGGCTACACCTTC. This encodes CASSLQQLSNGYTF. The rearrangement links TRBV3-1 to TRBJ1-2, with D uncertain. Germline CDR1 reads LGHDT; CDR2 reads YNNKEL (reference sequence). V lost 5 bases and J lost 6, with 16 bases in between. The CDR3 is 14 amino acids.

The chain has TRBV7-2 and TRBJ2-1; TRBD2 agrees at 8 bases. J lost 2 bases, V lost 5 bases, and 5 bases had no gene match. The CDR3 extends over 15 amino acids. The germline V gene has CDR1 SGHTA and CDR2 FQGNSA. CDR3 sequence reads: CASSPTGLAYNEQFF. CDR3 in DNA: TGTGCCAGCAGCCCGACGGGACTAGCCTACAATGAGCAGTTCTTC.